These 26 T cell receptor beta chains were sequenced from one sample in a study of blood T cell repertoires in COVID-19. The data were produced by immunoSEQ multiplex PCR, yet TCRdb's version contains in-frame clones alone and is incomplete. Here the sample spans under 200,000 clones, roughly 86% being singletons. What was sequenced was peripheral blood. All receptors derive from a man in his forties who had recovered from COVID-19.

The V call is TRBV23-1, the J call TRBJ2-5, with TRBD1 identical over 8 bases. TRBV23-1 is an ORF; its function is uncertain. The CDR3 covers 14 residues. Trimming cost V 6 bases and J 4 bases; bases outside gene matches: 7. The CDR3 sequence: CASRQGQAAETQYF. The DNA for the CDR3 is TGCGCCAGCAGGCAGGGACAGGCGGCAGAGACCCAGTACTTC.

This clone was detected only a few times. The V and J genes are TRBV3-1 (or the pseudogene TRBV3-2) and TRBJ1-1; D gene ambiguous. Germline CDR1 LGHDT, CDR2 YNNKEL (reference sequence). V was cut by 4 bases and J by 3 bases, with 18 bases left in between. The CDR3 spans 16 residues. The CDR3 coding sequence is TGTGCCAGCAGCCCCGACATCGTCGGGGAAGACACTGAAGCTTTCTTT. Translation: CASSPDIVGEDTEAFF.

The genes are TRBV29-1 and TRBJ2-2; 9 bases agree with TRBD1. Germline V lookup: CDR1 SQVTM, CDR2 ANQGSEA. Unmatched junction bases numbered 5, after V lost 7 bases and J lost 8 bases. This CDR3 is 12 amino acids long. CDR3 DNA: TGCAGCGCGGGACAGGGAAAGGGGGAGCTGTTTTTT. This encodes CSAGQGKGELFF.

V gene TRBV6-5 combines with J gene TRBJ2-3; D possibly corresponds to TRBD2 (7 bases). The CDR3 runs 14 residues. The germline CDR1 and CDR2 sequences are MNHEY and SVGAGI. V lost 6 bases to trimming and J lost 0 bases, with 10 bases between them. The CDR3 protein is CASSRGASTDTQYF. The CDR3 DNA is TGTGCCAGCAGCCGGGGGGCGAGCACAGATACGCAGTATTTT.

This chain links TRBV4-3 with TRBJ2-1, with 7 bases identical to TRBD2. The CDR3 is 17 amino acids. Trimming cost V 0 bases and J 3 bases; bases outside gene matches: 8. Germline V CDR1 and CDR2: LGHNA, YSLEER. In nucleotides, the CDR3 is TGCGCCAGCAGCCAAGAATTCTTAGGACTAGTCTACAATGAGCAGTTCTTC. Translation: CASSQEFLGLVYNEQFF.

This clone was detected only once. The chain links TRBV5-1 to TRBJ2-7, with 7 positions matching TRBD2. The ends lost 2 bases at V and 5 bases at J; junction bases unmatched: 4. The CDR3 length is 13 residues. Per the germline V gene, CDR1 is SGHRS and CDR2 is YFSETQ. The CDR3 sequence: CASSLGLDDEQYF. In nucleotides, the CDR3 is TGCGCCAGCAGCTTAGGACTAGATGACGAGCAGTACTTC.

This chain joins TRBV6-6 and TRBJ2-3, with 9 bases identical to TRBD1. With V trimmed by 6 bases and J by 4 bases, 11 bases remained unmatched. CDR1 and CDR2 (germline): MNHNY, SVGAGI (reference sequence). This CDR3 has 16 amino acids. The CDR3 sequence is CASRVLPGQGPDTQYF. CDR3 DNA: TGTGCCAGCAGGGTCCTACCGGGACAGGGTCCAGATACGCAGTATTTT.

V usage is TRBV3-1 (or the pseudogene TRBV3-2) and J usage is TRBJ1-5; D is undetermined. Looked up from germline, CDR1 is LGHDT and CDR2 is YNNKEL (reference sequence). There are 13 residues in the CDR3. V lost 0 bases and J lost 5, with 5 bases in between. CDR3 DNA sequence: TGTGCCAGCAGCCAAGATCCGGATCAGCCCCAGCATTTT. Translating it yields CASSQDPDQPQHF.

V and J are TRBV5-1 and TRBJ1-4; D ambiguous. V was trimmed by 8 bases and J by 7 bases, leaving 15 bases between them. Germline lookup yields CDR1 SGHRS and CDR2 YFSETQ. CDR3 length: 13 residues. CDR3 DNA: TGCGCCAGTTCTACGGGGATTGGTGAAAAACTGTTTTTT. Translating it yields CASSTGIGEKLFF. Variable domain in full (rest from reference TRBV5-1 and TRBJ1-4): KAGVTQTPRYLIKTRGQQVTLSCSPISGHRSVSWYQQTPGQGLQFLFEYFSETQRNKGNFPGRFSGRQFSNSRSEMNVSTLELGDSALYLCASSTGIGEKLFFGSGTQLSVL.

This chain links TRBV7-9 with TRBJ2-1; 11 bases line up with TRBD2. The CDR3 spans 15 residues. Germline CDR1 SEHNR, CDR2 FQNEAQ (reference sequence). V dropped 4 bases and J dropped 9; count of bases not matched to a gene: 8. DNA of the CDR3: TGTGCCAGCAGCTCCCCACTAGCGGGAGTAGGTGAGCAGTTCTTC. It translates to CASSSPLAGVGEQFF. The full variable domain, completed using reference TRBV7-9 and TRBJ2-1, is DTGVSQNPRHKITKRGQNVTFRCDPISEHNRLYWYRQTLGQGPEFLTYFQNEAQLEKSRLLSDRFSAERPKGSFSTLEIQRTEQGDSAMYLCASSSPLAGVGEQFFGPGTRLTVL.

The genes are TRBV30 and TRBJ2-3; 8 bases fit TRBD2. The CDR3 is 17 amino acids. Germline V gene data show CDR1 as GTSNPN and CDR2 as SVGIG (reference sequence). Trimming took 2 bases from V and 3 from J; bases not matched to a gene: 13. For the CDR3, the DNA is TGTGCCTGGAGTCAAAACCGGGGGGGTTTGGGAACAGATACGCAGTATTTT. It yields the protein CAWSQNRGGLGTDTQYF.

This clone was recorded only once. The chain combines TRBV7-2 with TRBJ1-1; the D gene is possibly TRBD1 (6 bases). This CDR3 region has 14 residues. Per the germline V gene, CDR1 is SGHTA and CDR2 is FQGNSA. Trimming left V 3 bases short and J 5 bases short, with 13 bases between. The CDR3 nucleotides are TGTGCCAGCAGCTTCTCACAGGGAAGGACTGAAGCTTTCTTT. Its translation: CASSFSQGRTEAFF. Supplemented by reference TRBV7-2 and TRBJ1-1, the full variable domain reads GAGVSQSPSNKVTEKGKDVELRCDPISGHTALYWYRQSLGQGLEFLIYFQGNSAPDKSGLPSDRFSAERTGGSVSTLTIQRTQQEDSAVYLCASSFSQGRTEAFFGQGTRLTVV.

This clone appeared once. V usage is TRBV27 and J usage is TRBJ2-1; D might be TRBD2 (5 bases). Trimming pared 5 bases from V and 2 bases from J, leaving 7 bases between. The germline CDR1 and CDR2 sequences are MNHEY and SMNVEV (reference sequence). CDR3 length equals 13 residues. The CDR3 DNA follows: TGTGCCAGCAGTAGCGGTGCCTACAATGAGCAGTTCTTC. Protein: CASSSGAYNEQFF.

This chain joins TRBV9 and TRBJ2-3; TRBD1 agrees at 9 bases. The CDR3 extends over 16 amino acids. The germline V gene has CDR1 SGDLS and CDR2 YYNGEE. The V and J ends lost 0 bases and 6 bases, in that order; junction bases with no gene match: 8. The DNA of the CDR3 is TGTGCCAGCAGCGTAGATAGGACAGGGGACCCGGATACGCAGTATTTT. This translates into CASSVDRTGDPDTQYF.

The gene calls are TRBV6-1 and TRBJ1-6; D is possibly TRBD1 (6 bases). Trimming pared 2 bases from V and 7 bases from J, leaving 9 bases between. This CDR3 has 14 residues. Germline lookup yields CDR1 MNHNS and CDR2 SASEGT. The DNA of the CDR3 is TGTGCCAGCAGTGAATACAGGGAGAATTCACCCCTCCACTTT. Protein: CASSEYRENSPLHF.

This chain joins TRBV9 and TRBJ2-3, with TRBD1 matching 9 bases. The CDR3 has 15 residues. Trimming removed 4 bases from V and 5 bases from J; junction bases left unmatched: 8. CDR1 SGDLS and CDR2 YYNGEE come from the germline V gene. In DNA, the CDR3 is TGTGCCAGCAGCCCCTACAGGGGGCATGGAGATACGCAGTATTTT. Translation gives CASSPYRGHGDTQYF.

V and J are TRBV7-2 and TRBJ2-7, with 15 positions matching TRBD2. J lost 6 bases, V lost 5 bases, and 11 bases had no gene match. The CDR3 has 17 amino acids. In germline, CDR1 is SGHTA, CDR2 FQGNSA. In DNA, the CDR3 is TGTGCCAGCAGCCCCGACGGACTAGCGGGGGGGCCGGGCGAGCAGTACTTC. Its protein product is CASSPDGLAGGPGEQYF.

The genes are TRBV4-1 and TRBJ2-5; 11 bases match TRBD2. The junction had 9 bases not matched to a gene; V was cut back by 4 bases and J by 5 bases. The germline CDR1 and CDR2 sequences are MGHRA and YSYEKL. This CDR3 contains 16 residues. In DNA, the CDR3 is TGCGCCAGCAGCCTTGTAACTAGCGGGGGAGGGGAGACCCAGTACTTC. This gives the protein CASSLVTSGGGETQYF.

The chain couples TRBV6-5 to TRBJ2-1; D may be TRBD2 (5 bases). Germline V gene sequence: CDR1 MNHEY, CDR2 SVGAGI. The CDR3 is made up of 13 amino acids. V shed 10 bases and J shed 6 bases, with 16 bases lying between them. The CDR3 DNA is TGTGCCACCCGGGTAGGAGGTCCCAATGAGCAGTTCTTC. Protein product: CATRVGGPNEQFF.

The chain combines TRBV2 with TRBJ2-1; 9 bases align to TRBD1. Germline values: CDR1 SNHLY, CDR2 FYNNEI. The CDR3 length is 15 residues. The V and J ends lost 4 bases and 8 bases, in that order; junction bases with no gene match: 9. The CDR3 sequence is CASSGGTGYGYEQFF. CDR3 sequence (DNA): TGTGCCAGCAGTGGTGGGACAGGGTACGGCTATGAGCAGTTCTTC.

The rearrangement uses TRBV19 and TRBJ2-2, with D possibly being TRBD1 (5 bases). The CDR3 sequence is 15 residues long. Trimming took 7 bases from V and 6 from J, leaving 18 bases between them. Germline CDR1 and CDR2: LNHDA and SQIVND (reference sequence). CDR3 loop: CASNSEAGWAGELFF. CDR3 DNA: TGTGCCAGTAACTCCGAGGCAGGGTGGGCCGGGGAGCTGTTTTTT.

The rearrangement joins TRBV27 to TRBJ2-7; 8 bases line up with TRBD1. This CDR3 contains 14 residues. J gave up 5 bases and V 5 bases, and 8 bases lay outside the gene matches. From germline, CDR1 is MNHEY and CDR2 SMNVEV (reference sequence). The CDR3: CASSPAGQEHEQYF. The CDR3 DNA reads TGTGCCAGCAGTCCCGCGGGACAGGAACACGAGCAGTACTTC.

The chain employs TRBV30 and TRBJ2-3, with TRBD1 identical over 8 bases. J lost 6 bases, V lost 5 bases, and 4 bases had no gene match. Germline CDR1 is GTSNPN and CDR2 is SVGIG (reference sequence). The CDR3 has 12 residues. The CDR3 nucleotides are TGTGCCTGGGACAGGGGAATCGATACGCAGTATTTT. It is translated as CAWDRGIDTQYF.

This chain uses TRBV9 with TRBJ1-2; D might be TRBD1 (6 bases). Trimming shortened V by 7 bases and J by 5 bases, and 9 bases separated the two germline ends. The CDR3 has 11 residues. Germline V lookup: CDR1 SGDLS, CDR2 YYNGEE. The CDR3 DNA sequence: TGTGCCAGCGGGGGGGCTTATGGCTACACCTTC. Its protein product is CASGGAYGYTF. The full variable domain, with the rest looked up from reference TRBV9 and TRBJ1-2, is DSGVTQTPKHLITATGQRVTLRCSPRSGDLSVYWYQQSLDQGLQFLIQYYNGEERAKGNILERFSAQQFPDLHSELNLSSLELGDSALYFCASGGAYGYTFGSGTRLTVV.

V usage is TRBV6-5 and J usage is TRBJ2-7, with 12 bases lining up with TRBD2. CDR1 and CDR2 (germline): MNHEY, SVGAGI. This CDR3 is built from 13 residues. With 7 bases clipped from V and 6 bases from J, the junction kept 4 bases outside the gene matches. In DNA, the CDR3 is TGTGCCAGCACGACTAGCGGGAGATCCGAGCAGTACTTC. This sequence encodes CASTTSGRSEQYF.

As to this clone: One end of the junction does not line up with germline, which may come from a read error. V gene TRBV29-1 combines with J gene TRBJ2-1, with D perhaps TRBD2 (5 bases). This CDR3 has 13 residues. The germline gives CDR1 SQVTM, CDR2 ANQGSEA. In DNA, the CDR3 is TGCAGCGTGGAAGGAGGTCCCTACAATGAGCAGTTCTTC. The encoded protein is CSVEGGPYNEQFF.